The sequence of this T cell receptor (beta chain) was determined in a study of identical twins. Overall study results and limits: Excess twin sharing in beta out-of-frame sequences was weaker.

This clonotype has ten or more counts. What it binds is not known. MiXCR, applied by TCRdb to the 5' RACE reads, yields one record per CDR3 protein. This sample carries about 200,000 distinct CDR3 sequences, 7.5% of them seen once, and the ten largest clones take less than 2%. Trimming removed 1 base at V and 5 bases at J, with 12 bases between. This CDR3 has 14 amino acids. In addition, the sample was reused for a study of yellow fever vaccine responses in identical twins.

The sequencing sample was made of memory (CD45RO+) T cells sorted from blood. The chain couples TRBV12-3 or TRBV12-4 to TRBJ2-7; D not certain. The clonotype originates from a woman younger than 30 in good health. As DNA, the CDR3 is TGTGCCAGCAGTTTAGTGGGGTCGGTCCACGAGCAGTACTTC. Amino acid sequence: CASSLVGSVHEQYF.